This T cell receptor beta chain was documented in a study of T-cell reconstitution after alpha-beta-depleted transplantation in children. TCRbeta library construction was performed incorporating unique molecular identifiers. TCRdb independently ran MiXCR on the PCR reads; one entry per CDR3 protein. The sample lists 250,000 to 300,000 distinct CDR3 sequences, more than 8% seen once, with around 10% in the top ten. Germline loops: CDR1 SQVTM, CDR2 ANQGSEA. Trimming took 4 bases from V and 7 from J, leaving 16 bases between them. CDR3 length equals 13 residues. The rearrangement joins TRBV29-1 to TRBJ1-2; D is unclear. The origin of this receptor is a human donor who donated a stem cell graft to a child with SCID. This specimen consisted of PBMCs from the stem cell graft donor, obtained from the stem cell graft. For the CDR3, the DNA is TGCAGCGTTGTGGACTTACTGTCTATTGGCTACACCTTC. Translating it yields CSVVDLLSIGYTF.